These 30 T cell receptor beta chains came from one sample sequenced in a study of blood T cell repertoires in COVID-19. Measured with immunoSEQ multiplex PCR; TCRdb has only the in-frame clones, and not every one. Here the sample spans some 200,000 clones, just under 85% being singletons. Input material: peripheral blood. All receptors derive from a human donor with acute or convalescent COVID-19. The donor label of this sample is uncertain.

This chain connects TRBV11-2 to TRBJ2-1; 9 positions agree with TRBD2. Germline trimming cut 5 bases from V and 10 bases from J; bases unmatched to any gene: 9. The germline V gene has CDR1 SGHAT and CDR2 FQNNGV. The CDR3 is made up of 14 amino acids. CDR3 nucleotides: TGTGCCAGCAGCGCTAGCGGGATCCCTGGCGAGCAGTTCTTC. Translating it yields CASSASGIPGEQFF.

The chain employs TRBV30 and TRBJ2-3, with 7 bases matching TRBD2. Germline-derived CDR1 and CDR2 are GTSNPN and SVGIG (reference sequence). Trimming cost V 1 base and J 3 bases; bases outside gene matches: 4. The CDR3 is 14 amino acids. The CDR3 reads CAWSEGRGTDTQYF. The CDR3, as DNA: TGTGCCTGGAGTGAAGGGAGGGGTACAGATACGCAGTATTTT.

The rearrangement joins TRBV18 to TRBJ2-7; D remains ambiguous. Germline values: CDR1 KGHSH, CDR2 LQKENI. V lost 2 bases, J lost 1 base, and 3 bases lay in between. The CDR3 spans 12 residues. CDR3 bases: TGTGCCAGCTCACCAGAGTCCTACGAGCAGTACTTC. It specifies CASSPESYEQYF.

V is TRBV3-1 (or the pseudogene TRBV3-2) and J is TRBJ1-1, with a tentative D call TRBD1 (5 bases). The V gene's germline CDR1 is LGHDT and CDR2 YNNKEL (reference sequence). V lost 6 bases to trimming and J lost 1 base, with 9 bases between them. This CDR3 has 13 residues. The CDR3 here is CASRHTGNTEAFF. The CDR3 DNA reads TGTGCCAGCAGGCATACAGGGAACACTGAAGCTTTCTTT.

The V gene is TRBV24-1, the J gene TRBJ2-7; 9 bases match TRBD2. The CDR3 is 15 amino acids. The junction had 5 bases not matched to a gene; V was cut back by 5 bases and J by 1 base. The germline CDR1 and CDR2 sequences are KGHDR and SFDVKD. For the CDR3, the DNA is TGTGCCACCAGTGTCGGCAGCGGGAGGTCCTACGAGCAGTACTTC. It translates to CATSVGSGRSYEQYF.

The chain has TRBV30 and TRBJ1-1; 9 bases are a match to TRBD1. Germline V gene lookup returns CDR1 GTSNPN and CDR2 SVGIG (reference sequence). CDR3 length: 13 residues. The V segment lost 8 bases and the J segment 4 bases; nucleotides outside the gene matches: 8. CDR3 residues: CARNRGPGTEAFF. The CDR3 DNA sequence: TGTGCCCGAAACAGGGGGCCGGGCACTGAAGCTTTCTTT.

This rearrangement joins TRBV27 to TRBJ2-5, with D maybe TRBD2 (6 bases). Looked up from germline, CDR1 is MNHEY and CDR2 is SMNVEV (reference sequence). V lost 0 bases and J 5 bases, leaving 10 bases between the germline ends. There are 14 residues in the CDR3. Written as DNA, the CDR3 is TGTGCCAGCAGTTTATCGACTAGTGGTGAGACCCAGTACTTC. Translation gives CASSLSTSGETQYF.

V gene TRBV2 combines with J gene TRBJ1-4, with 8 bases fitting TRBD1. Germline V lookup: CDR1 SNHLY, CDR2 FYNNEI. The CDR3 spans 13 residues. J lost 2 bases, V lost 10 bases, and 3 bases had no gene match. The CDR3 coding sequence is TGTGCCACCCACAGGGGGACTAATGAAAAACTGTTTTTT. Translation: CATHRGTNEKLFF.

The chain recombines TRBV10-3 with TRBJ1-5; no clear D. CDR1 is ENHRY and CDR2 is SYGVKD in the germline V gene. CDR3 length equals 13 residues. The germline V and J ends were trimmed by 3 bases and 0 bases, with 3 bases remaining between them. The CDR3 region is CAISDSSNQPQHF. CDR3 in DNA: TGTGCCATCAGTGACAGTAGCAATCAGCCCCAGCATTTT.

The V and J genes are TRBV5-1 and TRBJ1-3, with D unresolved. Deletions cut 0 bases from V and 1 base from J, with 11 bases between. The CDR3 has 16 amino acids. From germline, CDR1 is SGHRS and CDR2 YFSETQ. The CDR3 protein is CASSLGGSGSGNTIYF. For the CDR3, the DNA is TGCGCCAGCAGCTTGGGCGGGTCGGGATCTGGAAACACCATATATTTT. Variable domain in full (rest from reference TRBV5-1 and TRBJ1-3): KAGVTQTPRYLIKTRGQQVTLSCSPISGHRSVSWYQQTPGQGLQFLFEYFSETQRNKGNFPGRFSGRQFSNSRSEMNVSTLELGDSALYLCASSLGGSGSGNTIYFGEGSWLTVV.

The V call is TRBV6-2 or TRBV6-3, the J call TRBJ1-6, with 9 bases identical to TRBD1. Trimming cost V 4 bases and J 7 bases; bases outside gene matches: 8. Germline-derived CDR1 and CDR2 are MNHEY and SVGEGT. CDR3 length: 16 residues. Here the CDR3 reads CASSFPRDRANSPLHF. The CDR3 DNA is TGTGCCAGCAGTTTCCCTCGGGACAGGGCAAATTCACCCCTCCACTTT.

V gene TRBV7-9 combines with J gene TRBJ2-7; TRBD1 might be the D (6 bases). The V and J ends lost 1 base and 4 bases respectively, with 14 bases between them. This CDR3 is 15 amino acids long. Germline loops: CDR1 SEHNR, CDR2 FQNEAQ (reference sequence). The CDR3 protein is CASSLEGGSNYEQYF. The CDR3 DNA is TGTGCCAGCAGCTTAGAAGGGGGATCAAATTACGAGCAGTACTTC.

This clone was recorded a few times. The genes are TRBV5-1 and TRBJ1-5, with 9 bases matching TRBD1. Losses at the gene ends were 4 bases for V and 0 bases for J; bases not matched to a gene: 2. The CDR3 consists of 15 residues. Looked up from germline, CDR1 is SGHRS and CDR2 is YFSETQ. The CDR3 spells CASSPDRGSNQPQHF. The DNA of the CDR3 is TGCGCCAGCAGCCCGGACAGGGGTAGCAATCAGCCCCAGCATTTT.

The V call is TRBV7-2, the J call TRBJ2-2; 10 bases map to TRBD1. There are 15 residues in the CDR3. Germline CDR1 is SGHTA and CDR2 is FQGNSA. V was clipped by 4 bases and J by 8 bases; unmatched bases: 7. CDR3 bases: TGTGCCAGCAGCTACGGACAGGGGGTTGTTGGGGAGCTGTTTTTT. Amino acids: CASSYGQGVVGELFF.

This chain connects TRBV9 to TRBJ1-4; D is uncertain. V was clipped by 0 bases and J by 7 bases, with 16 bases between them. This CDR3 is built from 16 residues. Germline CDR1 reads SGDLS; CDR2 reads YYNGEE. CDR3 region: CASSVAGGFLGEKLFF. CDR3 DNA: TGTGCCAGCAGCGTAGCGGGAGGTTTCTTGGGTGAAAAACTGTTTTTT.

V usage is TRBV21-1 and J usage is TRBJ2-3; the table's D call, TRBD2, was not checked against the DNA. TRBV21-1 is deemed a pseudogene. The CDR3 consists of 17 residues. CDR3 loop: CASRRGGKRTCTDTQYF. The CDR3 DNA is TGTGCCAGCAGGAGGGGAGGGAAGAGAACTTGCACAGATACGCAGTATTTT.

This clone was counted only a few times. The J gene is TRBJ2-2, the V gene TRBV11-3; TRBD1 aligns across 8 bases. The V and J ends lost 0 bases and 7 bases, in that order; junction bases with no gene match: 7. This CDR3 spans 16 amino acids. Germline lookup yields CDR1 SGHNT and CDR2 YENEEA. The CDR3 DNA reads TGTGCCAGCAGCTTAGACCAGGGGGCCTTCGGCGGGGAGCTGTTTTTT. As protein: CASSLDQGAFGGELFF.

The rearrangement joins TRBV19 to TRBJ1-1; maybe TRBD1 (5 bases). Trimming took 5 bases from V and 5 from J, leaving 21 bases between them. CDR1 and CDR2 from the germline V gene are LNHDA and SQIVND (reference sequence). The CDR3 runs to 16 residues. The CDR3 bases are TGTGCCAGTAGTCACTCCATCCAGGGAAGGGGTACTGAAGCTTTCTTT. This encodes CASSHSIQGRGTEAFF.

V and J are TRBV5-4 and TRBJ2-3, with 9 bases fitting TRBD2. The germline gives CDR1 SGHNT, CDR2 YYREEE (reference sequence). This CDR3 spans 17 amino acids. The J segment lost 0 bases and the V segment lost 3 bases, leaving 8 bases of the junction unmatched. CDR3 residues: CASSSDSGSSSTDTQYF. The DNA of the CDR3 is TGTGCCAGCAGCTCGGATAGCGGGAGTTCTAGCACAGATACGCAGTATTTT.

The V gene is TRBV10-3, the J gene TRBJ2-1; TRBD1 matches at 10 bases. The V gene's germline CDR1 is ENHRY and CDR2 SYGVKD. The junction had 7 bases not matched to a gene; V was cut back by 4 bases and J by 7 bases. This CDR3 spans 15 amino acids. CDR3 in amino acids: CAISAPGQGRNEQFF. In DNA, the CDR3 is TGTGCCATCAGTGCCCCGGGACAGGGGAGGAATGAGCAGTTCTTC.

The chain links TRBV5-5 to TRBJ1-5; D uncertain. Looked up from germline, CDR1 is SGHKS and CDR2 is YYEKEE (reference sequence). This CDR3 contains 15 residues. The ends were cut back, 3 bases at V and 2 bases at J, with 12 bases in the middle. This chain's CDR3 is CASSWTVRGNQPQHF. The CDR3, as DNA: TGTGCCAGCAGCTGGACTGTCCGGGGCAATCAGCCCCAGCATTTT.

As to this clone: It is unclear where the CDR3 begins or ends on the DNA, so no DNA is shown, and the CDR3 is as TCRdb lists it. The chain recombines TRBV28 with TRBJ2-3; TRBD1 was called by the table and not checked on the DNA. Germline CDR1 is MDHEN and CDR2 is SYDVKM. A total of 15 residues make up the CDR3, ends included. CDR3 residues: CASSTSGHGTDTQYF.

This clone has just one count. This sequence joins TRBV7-3 and TRBJ2-5; D remains unclear. The length of the CDR3 is 14 residues. Germline lookup yields CDR1 SGHTA and CDR2 FQGTGA. Trimming stripped 5 bases from V and 4 bases from J, with 14 bases between. Here the CDR3 DNA reads TGTGCCAGCAGCCCTACGCCCCTCTCAGAGACCCAGTACTTC. This codes for CASSPTPLSETQYF.

This chain joins TRBV7-8 and TRBJ1-6; 7 positions match TRBD1. Germline trimming cut 11 bases from V and 7 bases from J; bases unmatched to any gene: 11. The CDR3 is 14 amino acids. Germline V lookup: CDR1 SGHVS, CDR2 FQNEAQ. CDR3 sequence: CASQKGTANSPLHF. CDR3 nucleotide sequence: TGTGCCTCCCAAAAAGGGACAGCAAATTCACCCCTCCACTTT. Together with reference TRBV7-8 and TRBJ1-6, the CDR3 gives the full variable domain: GAGVSQSPRYKVAKRGQDVALRCDPISGHVSLFWYQQALGQGPEFLTYFQNEAQLDKSGLPSDRFFAERPEGSVSTLKIQRTQQEDSAVYLCASQKGTANSPLHFGNGTRLTVT.

This clone was recorded a few times. The chain couples TRBV7-9 to TRBJ1-2; the match to TRBD1 covers 8 bases. CDR3 size: 14 residues. Germline V lookup: CDR1 SEHNR, CDR2 FQNEAQ (reference sequence). Unmatched junction bases numbered 2, after V lost 0 bases and J lost 5 bases. CDR3 sequence: CASSLAQGAYGYTF. CDR3 sequence (DNA): TGTGCCAGCAGCTTAGCCCAGGGGGCGTATGGCTACACCTTC.

The chain uses TRBV7-8 and TRBJ1-2; D is uncertain. V dropped 0 bases and J dropped 0 bases, with 11 bases sitting between them. The CDR3 runs to 16 residues. CDR1 is SGHVS and CDR2 is FQNEAQ in the germline V gene. CDR3 protein: CASSLARAPTNYGYTF. The DNA of the CDR3 is TGTGCCAGCAGCTTAGCGAGGGCACCGACTAACTATGGCTACACCTTC.

CDR3 nucleotide sequence: TGTGCCAGTACCTTCACAGGGGGTGTCGGTCAGCCCCAGCATTTT. Its protein is CASTFTGGVGQPQHF. The V gene is TRBV19, the J gene TRBJ1-5; TRBD1 matches 8 bases. The germline gives CDR1 LNHDA, CDR2 SQIVND (reference sequence). CDR3 length equals 15 residues. V lost 7 bases to trimming and J lost 6 bases; unmatched junction nucleotides: 11. Based on the CDR3 plus reference TRBV19 and TRBJ1-5, the full variable domain is DGGITQSPKYLFRKEGQNVTLSCEQNLNHDAMYWYRQDPGQGLRLIYYSQIVNDFQKGDIAEGYSVSREKKESFPLTVTSAQKNPTAFYLCASTFTGGVGQPQHFGDGTRLSIL.

This rearrangement joins TRBV9 to TRBJ2-5, with TRBD2 identical over 12 bases. V shed 4 bases and J 7 bases; nucleotides not matched to a gene: 11. The germline V gene encodes CDR1 SGDLS and CDR2 YYNGEE. The CDR3 runs to 16 residues. The CDR3 region is CASSPASGRVKGTQYF. The DNA for the CDR3 is TGTGCCAGCAGCCCGGCTAGCGGGAGGGTCAAGGGGACCCAGTACTTC.

The chain recombines TRBV2 with TRBJ1-1; maybe TRBD1 (6 bases). The length of the CDR3 is 13 residues. The germline gives CDR1 SNHLY, CDR2 FYNNEI. Trimming took 7 bases from V and 3 from J, leaving 12 bases between them. CDR3 coding DNA: TGTGCCAGCACCATGGACAGTTACACTGAAGCTTTCTTT. Protein: CASTMDSYTEAFF.

This chain joins TRBV21-1 and TRBJ1-1; the table's TRBD1 call for D was not verified on the DNA. TRBV21-1 is a pseudogene segment. The CDR3 is 14 amino acids. The DNA of the CDR3 is TGTGCCAGCAGCATACAGGATGGGAACACTGAAGCTTTCTTT. The encoded protein is CASSIQDGNTEAFF.